The 5 T cell receptor beta chains listed next were all sequenced from one sample in a study of Ad26.COV2.S vaccination and SARS-CoV-2 variants. Treatment here: 19 received Ad26.COV2.S at low or high dose, single or two shots; 5 received placebo; per-sample allocation not given. All samples were drawn on day 63, counting from the first vaccine or placebo injection. Repertoires were generated with immunoSEQ multiplex PCR, while TCRdb's copy carries only in-frame clones and drops some. In the table there are about 440,000 clones, 90% of which are singletons. The specimen comprised peripheral blood, sampled in a trial of Ad26.COV2.S vaccine versus placebo. The origin of the receptors is a person aged 18-65 years who received the Ad26.COV2.S COVID-19 vaccine or a placebo.

V gene TRBV19 combines with J gene TRBJ1-5; weak D call: TRBD1 (6 bases). The V and J ends lost 7 bases and 3 bases respectively, with 16 bases between them. The CDR3 loop spans 15 amino acids. Per the germline V gene, CDR1 is LNHDA and CDR2 is SQIVND (reference sequence). The CDR3 protein is CASTRGGPDNQPQHF. The CDR3 nucleotides are TGTGCCAGTACCAGAGGGGGGCCAGACAATCAGCCCCAGCATTTT.

This clone was counted once. The chain recombines TRBV7-9 with TRBJ1-2; D is ambiguous. CDR1 SEHNR and CDR2 FQNEAQ come from the germline V gene (reference sequence). V was cut by 5 bases and J by 0 bases, with 4 bases left in between. This CDR3 is built from 12 residues. The CDR3 is CASSPANYGYTF. The CDR3 nucleotides read TGTGCCAGCAGCCCGGCTAACTATGGCTACACCTTC.

V gene TRBV18 combines with J gene TRBJ1-3; D gene unclear. Germline assignment: CDR1 KGHSH and CDR2 LQKENI. The CDR3 totals 17 residues. V gave up 6 bases and J gave up 0 bases, with 18 bases separating them. The CDR3 DNA reads TGTGCCAGCTCCTGGTTGGGGAGACCGAGCTCTGGAAACACCATATATTTT. This encodes CASSWLGRPSSGNTIYF.

J is TRBJ2-5 and V is TRBV2, with a weak D call TRBD1 (5 bases). From germline, CDR1 is SNHLY and CDR2 FYNNEI. V lost 8 bases, J lost 4 bases, and 14 bases lay in between. CDR3 size: 13 residues. The CDR3 here is CASGEGVGETQYF. CDR3 DNA sequence: TGTGCCAGCGGGGAAGGGGTAGGAGAGACCCAGTACTTC. The full variable domain, with the rest looked up from reference TRBV2 and TRBJ2-5, is EPEVTQTPSHQVTQMGQEVILRCVPISNHLYFYWYRQILGQKVEFLVSFYNNEISEKSEIFDDQFSVERPDGSNFTLKIRSTKLEDSAMYFCASGEGVGETQYFGPGTRLLVL.

The chain uses TRBV7-9 and TRBJ2-7, with 8 positions matching TRBD1. The CDR3 sequence is 16 residues long. V lost 4 bases, J lost 5 bases, and 13 bases stayed unmatched. The V gene's germline CDR1 is SEHNR and CDR2 FQNEAQ (reference sequence). This chain's CDR3 is CASSSWPDRGVDEQYF. Written as DNA, the CDR3 is TGTGCCAGCAGCTCCTGGCCCGACAGGGGAGTGGACGAGCAGTACTTC. Combining the CDR3 with reference TRBV7-9 and TRBJ2-7 gives the whole variable domain DTGVSQNPRHKITKRGQNVTFRCDPISEHNRLYWYRQTLGQGPEFLTYFQNEAQLEKSRLLSDRFSAERPKGSFSTLEIQRTEQGDSAMYLCASSSWPDRGVDEQYFGPGTRLTVT.